Each of the 13 T cell receptor beta chains below was sequenced from the same sample in a study of blood T cells in healthy people across ages. Combining a sample-barcoded 5' primer with a J-beta primer mix, a second PCR ran for roughly 7 to 12 cycles. MiXCR was run by TCRdb on the 5' RACE reads, yielding one entry per CDR3 protein. The sample includes 1.5 million to 1.8 million distinct CDR3 sequences, 40% to 45% of them seen just once. The source material was blood. All receptors come from a young woman in good health.

This clonotype has ten or more counts. Just one base apart from a much larger clone, this may be a read error. V is TRBV24-1 and J is TRBJ1-2; D call uncertain. This CDR3 spans 13 amino acids. Germline CDR1 is KGHDR and CDR2 is SFDVKD. Between the trimmed V and J ends, which lost 5 bases and 3 bases, there was a span of 9 bases. The CDR3 spells CATSGSRDYGYTF. The DNA of the CDR3 is TGTGCCACCAGTGGTTCAAGAGACTATGGCTACACCTTC.

About this clonotype itself: One junction end does not reproduce the germline sequence, and a read error may be involved. The chain uses TRBV20-1 and TRBJ1-1; D is undetermined. In germline, CDR1 is DFQATT, CDR2 SNEGSKA (reference sequence). The CDR3 runs 14 residues. CDR3 loop: CSARDSRGSDEVFF. As DNA, the CDR3 is TGCAGTGCTAGAGATAGCCGGGGATCGGATGAAGTTTTCTTT.

This chain uses TRBV5-1 with TRBJ2-2, with 10 positions matching TRBD2. J was trimmed by 6 bases and V by 0 bases; bases with no gene match: 5. The germline gives CDR1 SGHRS, CDR2 YFSETQ. This CDR3 contains 16 residues. The CDR3 loop reads CASSLALAGVPGELFF. The CDR3 region has the DNA TGCGCCAGCAGCTTGGCGCTAGCGGGAGTCCCCGGGGAGCTGTTTTTT.

This clonotype showed up just a few times. V usage is TRBV12-3 or TRBV12-4 and J usage is TRBJ1-6; unclear D gene. Trimming shortened V by 9 bases and J by 9 bases, and 3 bases separated the two germline ends. The CDR3 consists of 9 residues. CDR3 loop: CASGSPLHF. The CDR3 coding sequence is TGTGCCAGTGGTTCACCCCTCCACTTT.

This clonotype turned up a few times. The chain recombines TRBV5-6 with TRBJ2-7; tentative D call: TRBD1 (6 bases). CDR3 length equals 14 residues. CDR1 is SGHDT, CDR2 YYEEEE, per germline. V was clipped by 3 bases and J by 1 base, with 11 bases between them. This CDR3 is CASSSTQGSYEQYF. Here the CDR3 DNA reads TGTGCCAGCAGCTCAACACAGGGATCCTACGAGCAGTACTTC. The variable domain in full, completed from reference TRBV5-6 and TRBJ2-7, reads DAGVTQSPTHLIKTRGQQVTLRCSPKSGHDTVSWYQQALGQGPQFIFQYYEEEERQRGNFPDRFSGHQFPNYSSELNVNALLLGDSALYLCASSSTQGSYEQYFGPGTRLTVT.

This chain joins TRBV14 and TRBJ2-1; 12 positions agree with TRBD2. Germline trimming cut 2 bases from V and 4 bases from J; bases unmatched to any gene: 6. Germline V gene sequence: CDR1 SGHDN, CDR2 FVKESK. This CDR3 is 17 amino acids long. The CDR3 DNA reads TGTGCCAGCAGCCAACGAAGGACTAGCGGGGAGTACAATGAGCAGTTCTTC. It is translated as CASSQRRTSGEYNEQFF.

CDR3 sequence (DNA): TGCGCCAGCAGCCAGACAAGCAACGATGGCTACACCTTC. Its translation: CASSQTSNDGYTF. The genes are TRBV5-1 and TRBJ1-2; D unresolved. The CDR3 extends over 13 amino acids. Between the trimmed V and J ends, which lost 4 bases and 6 bases, there was a span of 13 bases. The germline gives CDR1 SGHRS, CDR2 YFSETQ.

This clonotype was seen a handful of times. V is TRBV10-3 and J is TRBJ2-3, with 7 positions matching TRBD2. The junction had 9 bases not matched to a gene; V was cut back by 10 bases and J by 2 bases. The CDR3 is made up of 14 amino acids. Germline-derived CDR1 and CDR2 are ENHRY and SYGVKD. The CDR3, as DNA: TGTGCCACCGCTGCGGGAGAGGCCACAGATACGCAGTATTTT. This codes for CATAAGEATDTQYF.

The J gene is TRBJ2-3, the V gene TRBV5-1; D unclear. From germline, CDR1 is SGHRS and CDR2 YFSETQ. The V and J ends lost 1 base and 3 bases respectively, with 12 bases between them. The CDR3 is 15 amino acids. CDR3 in amino acids: CASSLLPGGTDTQYF. Here the CDR3 DNA reads TGCGCCAGCAGCTTGCTACCGGGCGGTACAGATACGCAGTATTTT.

This clonotype has ten or more counts. Sequence at one end of the junction differs from germline and may be a read error. The chain has TRBV27 and TRBJ2-7; D tentatively fits TRBD1 or TRBD2 (6 bases each). The CDR3 length is 13 residues. Germline CDR1 and CDR2: MNHEY and SMNVEV (reference sequence). DNA of the CDR3: TGCGCCAGCAGCCTCCGAGGGGGGTACGAGCAGTACTTC. It translates to CASSLRGGYEQYF.

This clonotype was picked up a small number of times. V is TRBV4-1 and J is TRBJ1-1, with D uncertain. Germline CDR1 and CDR2: MGHRA and YSYEKL. Trimming removed 1 base at V and 0 bases at J, with 9 bases between. This CDR3 has 15 residues. In DNA form, the CDR3 reads TGCGCCAGCAGCCAAGTAGCAGGATTGAACACTGAAGCTTTCTTT. Translating it yields CASSQVAGLNTEAFF.

The chain has TRBV27 and TRBJ1-2; a possible D gene is TRBD1 (6 bases). CDR1 and CDR2 (germline): MNHEY, SMNVEV (reference sequence). The length of the CDR3 is 17 residues. V lost 9 bases to trimming and J lost 4 bases, with 27 bases between them. The DNA of the CDR3 is TGTGCCAGTCGAGATGTCGGGGGGGCGGAATACGTCTATGGCTACACCTTC. Amino acids: CASRDVGGAEYVYGYTF.

For this clonotype: An end of the junction differs from the germline gene, which may be a read error. The chain employs TRBV9 and TRBJ2-7; no definite D call. Germline V CDR1 and CDR2: SGDLS, YYNGEE. The CDR3 has 13 residues. For the CDR3, the DNA is TGTGCCAGCAGCAAGACTGGTACCTACGGGCAGTACTTC. Translated, it gives CASSKTGTYGQYF.